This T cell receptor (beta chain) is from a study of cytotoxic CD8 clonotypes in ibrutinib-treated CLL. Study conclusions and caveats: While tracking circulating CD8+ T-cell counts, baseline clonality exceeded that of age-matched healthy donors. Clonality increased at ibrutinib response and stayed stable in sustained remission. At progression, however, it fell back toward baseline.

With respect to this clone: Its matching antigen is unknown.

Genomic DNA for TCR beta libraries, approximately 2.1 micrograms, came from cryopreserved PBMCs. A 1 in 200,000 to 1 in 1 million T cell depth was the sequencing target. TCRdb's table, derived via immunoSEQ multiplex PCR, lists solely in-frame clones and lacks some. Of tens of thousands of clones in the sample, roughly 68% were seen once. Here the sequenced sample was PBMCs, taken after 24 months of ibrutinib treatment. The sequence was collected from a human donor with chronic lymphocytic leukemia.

CDR3 loop: CASSGGHSAEQFF. The CDR3 DNA follows: TGTGCCAGCAGCGGAGGACACTCTGCTGAGCAGTTCTTC. This chain joins TRBV9 and TRBJ2-1; a weak D match, TRBD1 (5 bases). This CDR3 is 13 amino acids long. CDR1 is SGDLS, CDR2 YYNGEE, per germline. V was trimmed by 3 bases and J by 9 bases, leaving 13 bases between them.